This TCR beta chain appears in the sequencing data of a study of blood T cells in healthy people across ages. Then a second PCR, running roughly 6 to 11 cycles, was carried out with a sample-barcoded 5' primer and a J-beta primer mix. TCRdb analysed the 5' RACE reads with MiXCR anew, one entry per CDR3 protein. The sample shows about 1.8 million distinct CDR3 sequences, about 49% of them seen only once. The CDR3 loop spans 16 amino acids. Per the germline V gene, CDR1 is KGHSH and CDR2 is LQKENI. V was clipped by 6 bases and J by 6 bases, with 23 bases between them. The chain recombines TRBV18 with TRBJ1-1, with D possibly being TRBD1 (6 bases). The sequence was obtained from a middle-aged woman in good health. The specimen was blood. CDR3 DNA sequence: TGTGCCAGCTCCCAAGTTTCGCAGGGGAGGTTGGCTGAAGCTTTCTTT. The encoded protein is CASSQVSQGRLAEAFF.